This passage covers 21 T cell receptor beta chains from one sample sequenced in a study of cytomegalovirus exposure and HLA in healthy donors. The PCR ran on 60 Vbeta and 13 Jbeta primers. Sequencing was performed with immunoSEQ multiplex PCR; in TCRdb, only in-frame clones are kept and a portion is missing. This table holds roughly 290,000 clones, 80% found once. The material sequenced was PBMCs. Receptor source: a girl aged 2-10 years in good health and CMV-seronegative.

The chain joins TRBV9 to TRBJ2-1; no reliable D call. This CDR3 contains 17 residues. Germline assignment: CDR1 SGDLS and CDR2 YYNGEE. Trimming left V 5 bases short and J 2 bases short, with 20 bases between. The CDR3 sequence is CASRYTSERPPYNEQFF. DNA of the CDR3: TGTGCCAGCAGGTACACGTCTGAGCGACCCCCCTACAATGAGCAGTTCTTC.

V usage is TRBV25-1 and J usage is TRBJ2-2; D perhaps matches TRBD1 (6 bases). Per germline, CDR1 MGHDK and CDR2 SYGVNS. The V gene lost 6 bases and the J gene lost 3 bases, with 14 bases spanning the gap. There are 15 residues in the CDR3. The CDR3 here is CASSPQGSDTGELFF. Written as DNA, the CDR3 is TGTGCCAGCAGCCCACAGGGTTCAGACACCGGGGAGCTGTTTTTT.

The chain joins TRBV7-9 to TRBJ1-6; D is unclear. This CDR3 contains 16 residues. Germline CDR1 SEHNR, CDR2 FQNEAQ (reference sequence). Between the trimmed V and J ends, which lost 5 bases and 2 bases, there was a span of 13 bases. In DNA form, the CDR3 reads TGTGCCAGCAGCCCTCTTCGAGGGACCTATAATTCACCCCTCCACTTT. It specifies CASSPLRGTYNSPLHF. The full variable domain, completed using reference TRBV7-9 and TRBJ1-6, is DTGVSQNPRHKITKRGQNVTFRCDPISEHNRLYWYRQTLGQGPEFLTYFQNEAQLEKSRLLSDRFSAERPKGSFSTLEIQRTEQGDSAMYLCASSPLRGTYNSPLHFGNGTRLTVT.

The chain employs TRBV4-1 and TRBJ2-1, with 9 bases aligning to TRBD2. This CDR3 comprises 16 residues. CDR1 MGHRA and CDR2 YSYEKL come from the germline V gene. V dropped 0 bases and J dropped 7; count of bases not matched to a gene: 7. DNA of the CDR3: TGCGCCAGCAGCCAAGAGCTCGGGACTAGCAGGAATGAGCAGTTCTTC. Encoded protein: CASSQELGTSRNEQFF.

This clone was seen only a few times. The chain combines TRBV6-1 with TRBJ2-3; 12 nucleotides agree with TRBD2. Germline CDR1 MNHNS, CDR2 SASEGT. The CDR3 extends over 15 amino acids. The J segment lost 2 bases and the V segment lost 6 bases, leaving 3 bases of the junction unmatched. The CDR3 is CASSTSGGPTDTQYF. For the CDR3, the DNA is TGTGCCAGCAGCACTAGCGGGGGGCCCACAGATACGCAGTATTTT.

The V call is TRBV28, the J call TRBJ2-1; D remains ambiguous. This CDR3 has 12 residues. V lost 3 bases to trimming and J lost 5 bases, with 5 bases between them. Per germline, CDR1 MDHEN and CDR2 SYDVKM. CDR3 sequence (DNA): TGTGCCAGCAGTTTCGTTCACAATGAGCAGTTCTTC. Residues: CASSFVHNEQFF.

The genes are TRBV10-1 and TRBJ1-4; the D is unclear. CDR3 length: 17 residues. V was cut by 7 bases and J by 2 bases, with 20 bases left in between. The V gene's germline CDR1 is WNHNN and CDR2 SYGVQD (reference sequence). CDR3 loop: CASTNYRLPRTNEKLFF. Written as DNA, the CDR3 is TGCGCCAGCACTAACTACCGTCTCCCTAGGACTAATGAAAAACTGTTTTTT.

This clone has more than one count but fewer than ten. The CDR3: CASSEVWRDRTSNYGYTF. The CDR3 DNA is TGTGCCAGCAGTGAAGTTTGGCGGGACAGGACTTCTAACTATGGCTACACCTTC. The chain combines TRBV6-1 with TRBJ1-2; 8 nucleotides agree with TRBD1. CDR3 length: 18 amino acids. The V and J ends lost 1 base and 0 bases, in that order; junction bases with no gene match: 10. Germline CDR1 reads MNHNS; CDR2 reads SASEGT.

V usage is TRBV7-9 and J usage is TRBJ2-3, with 7 bases matching TRBD1. This CDR3 has 12 residues. CDR1 SEHNR and CDR2 FQNEAQ come from the germline V gene (reference sequence). Trimming cost V 5 bases and J 6 bases; bases outside gene matches: 2. The CDR3 is CASSVGGDTQYF. CDR3 DNA: TGTGCCAGCAGCGTAGGGGGCGATACGCAGTATTTT. The full variable domain, completed using reference TRBV7-9 and TRBJ2-3, is DTGVSQNPRHKITKRGQNVTFRCDPISEHNRLYWYRQTLGQGPEFLTYFQNEAQLEKSRLLSDRFSAERPKGSFSTLEIQRTEQGDSAMYLCASSVGGDTQYFGPGTRLTVL.

This clone was picked up one time. This chain uses TRBV7-9 with TRBJ1-5, with 9 bases identical to TRBD1. The CDR3 is made up of 16 amino acids. Germline-derived CDR1 and CDR2 are SEHNR and FQNEAQ (reference sequence). V was clipped by 5 bases and J by 4 bases; unmatched bases: 9. The CDR3 protein is CASSIGQGPVNQPQHF. The CDR3 DNA sequence: TGTGCCAGCAGCATTGGACAGGGGCCAGTTAATCAGCCCCAGCATTTT.

CDR3 coding DNA: TGTGCCAGTAGTATAGTCGGCAGGGGGGCCGATCAGCCCCAGCATTTT. Amino acid sequence: CASSIVGRGADQPQHF. The chain couples TRBV19 to TRBJ1-5, with TRBD1 identical over 7 bases. V was pared by 1 base and J by 5 bases, with 8 bases of the junction left unmatched. There are 16 residues in the CDR3. Per germline, CDR1 LNHDA and CDR2 SQIVND (reference sequence).

This chain uses TRBV6-1 with TRBJ1-2, with D unclear. Germline CDR1 MNHNS, CDR2 SASEGT. V gave up 3 bases and J gave up 8 bases, with 13 bases separating them. The CDR3 is 13 residues long. CDR3 protein: CASSDSLALGYTF. The CDR3 nucleotides are TGTGCCAGCAGTGATTCTCTGGCTTTGGGCTACACCTTC.

The chain combines TRBV7-9 with TRBJ2-5; D not certain. V was clipped by 3 bases and J by 2 bases, with 10 bases between them. This CDR3 has 14 amino acids. Germline CDR1 reads SEHNR; CDR2 reads FQNEAQ (reference sequence). CDR3 region: CASSFGTEQETQYF. As DNA, the CDR3 is TGTGCCAGCAGCTTTGGCACAGAGCAAGAGACCCAGTACTTC.

This clone appeared a single time. The chain combines TRBV27 with TRBJ2-5; D unclear. This CDR3 is 11 amino acids long. CDR1 and CDR2 from the germline V gene are MNHEY and SMNVEV (reference sequence). V lost 3 bases and J lost 4, with 3 bases in between. The CDR3 reads CASSLRETQYF. CDR3 DNA: TGTGCCAGCAGTTTGCGAGAGACCCAGTACTTC.

This chain joins TRBV23-1 and TRBJ2-1; 11 nucleotides agree with TRBD1. TRBV23-1 is an ORF; its function is uncertain. Trimming at V came to 2 bases and at J to 4 bases, leaving 1 base not matched to a gene. The CDR3 covers 15 residues. CDR3 loop: CASSQGTGGYNEQFF. CDR3 DNA: TGCGCCAGCAGTCAAGGGACAGGGGGGTACAATGAGCAGTTCTTC.

The chain joins TRBV28 to TRBJ1-5; TRBD1 is a possible D gene (5 bases). The CDR3 has 16 residues. V was clipped by 3 bases and J by 2 bases, with 14 bases between them. Germline-derived CDR1 and CDR2 are MDHEN and SYDVKM. The CDR3 loop reads CASSFGGVGGNQPQHF. DNA for the CDR3: TGTGCCAGCAGTTTCGGGGGGGTGGGGGGCAATCAGCCCCAGCATTTT. Together with reference TRBV28 and TRBJ1-5, the CDR3 gives the full variable domain: DVKVTQSSRYLVKRTGEKVFLECVQDMDHENMFWYRQDPGLGLRLIYFSYDVKMKEKGDIPEGYSVSREKKERFSLILESASTNQTSMYLCASSFGGVGGNQPQHFGDGTRLSIL.

The chain joins TRBV5-4 to TRBJ1-2; D call uncertain. V was cut by 0 bases and J by 7 bases, with 13 bases left in between. The CDR3 is made up of 14 amino acids. Germline-derived CDR1 and CDR2 are SGHNT and YYREEE (reference sequence). The CDR3 bases are TGTGCCAGCAGCTTGGAACCTAGCTCCAGTGGCTACACCTTC. It specifies CASSLEPSSSGYTF.

This clone was found a few times. The V gene is TRBV11-2, the J gene TRBJ1-2; TRBD1 agrees at 11 bases. Germline values: CDR1 SGHAT, CDR2 FQNNGV. The CDR3 is made up of 15 amino acids. With V trimmed by 5 bases and J by 7 bases, 9 bases remained unmatched. The chain's CDR3 is CASSPQDRGRSGYTF. Written as DNA, the CDR3 is TGTGCCAGCAGCCCACAGGACAGGGGGCGGAGTGGCTACACCTTC.

As regards this clone: A read error may produce the germline difference seen at one junction end. Other DNA sequences within the sample encode an identical CDR3. The rearrangement uses TRBV9 and TRBJ2-7; 7 bases align to TRBD1. This CDR3 has 15 residues. CDR1 is SGDLS, CDR2 YYNGEE, per germline. CDR3 in amino acids: CASSVRDSFSYEQYF. CDR3 coding DNA: TGTGCCAGCAGCGTAAGGGACAGCTTCTCCTACGAGCAGTATTTC.

The chain couples TRBV5-5 to TRBJ1-2, with TRBD1 matching over 8 bases. After removal of 0 bases from V and 8 bases from J, the junction contained 12 bases not matched to a gene. Germline V gives CDR1 SGHKS, CDR2 YYEKEE (reference sequence). The CDR3 consists of 16 residues. The CDR3 region is CASSLDKGQGILGYTF. Written as DNA, the CDR3 is TGTGCCAGCAGCTTGGACAAAGGACAGGGAATCTTAGGCTACACCTTC.

The V call is TRBV5-1, the J call TRBJ2-1; TRBD2 agrees at 7 bases. The CDR3 has 15 amino acids. The junction had 9 bases not matched to a gene; V was cut back by 0 bases and J by 9 bases. Germline V lookup: CDR1 SGHRS, CDR2 YFSETQ. The CDR3 DNA reads TGCGCCAGCAGCTTGGGGGCCGCGGGGGTTGGTGAGCAGTTCTTC. Protein sequence: CASSLGAAGVGEQFF.